These 27 T cell receptor beta chains were all obtained from the same sample, sequenced in a study of blood T cell repertoires in COVID-19. Sequenced by immunoSEQ multiplex PCR; TCRdb stores in-frame clones only, minus some. In the table there are over 100,000 clones, 84% of which are singletons. Sequencing used peripheral blood. These receptors all stem from a woman in her fifties or sixties with acute or convalescent COVID-19.

The chain uses TRBV5-1 and TRBJ2-2, with 9 bases matching TRBD1. Germline trimming cut 2 bases from V and 0 bases from J; bases unmatched to any gene: 2. Per germline, CDR1 SGHRS and CDR2 YFSETQ. CDR3 length equals 16 residues. The CDR3 nucleotides are TGCGCCAGCAGCTTCGGGACAGGGACGAACACCGGGGAGCTGTTTTTT. Translating it yields CASSFGTGTNTGELFF. Full variable domain (remainder filled in from reference TRBV5-1 and TRBJ2-2): KAGVTQTPRYLIKTRGQQVTLSCSPISGHRSVSWYQQTPGQGLQFLFEYFSETQRNKGNFPGRFSGRQFSNSRSEMNVSTLELGDSALYLCASSFGTGTNTGELFFGEGSRLTVL.

Turning to this clone: Other nucleotide sequences in the sample specify the same CDR3. The V gene is TRBV9, the J gene TRBJ1-1, with 7 bases matching TRBD1. Germline V lookup: CDR1 SGDLS, CDR2 YYNGEE. V gave up 2 bases and J gave up 1 base; unmatched junction bases: 2. This CDR3 has 14 amino acids. Written as DNA, the CDR3 is TGTGCCAGCAGCGTCGACAGGGCGAACACTGAAGCTTTCTTT. This translates into CASSVDRANTEAFF.

The sample holds one count of this clone. The genes are TRBV5-1 and TRBJ2-3; D remains unclear. V was trimmed by 3 bases and J by 2 bases, leaving 7 bases between them. Looked up from germline, CDR1 is SGHRS and CDR2 is YFSETQ. The CDR3 runs 13 residues. The CDR3 nucleotides read TGCGCCAGCAGCTCCCACTTCACAGATACGCAGTATTTT. Translating it yields CASSSHFTDTQYF.

This clone appeared a few times. The chain employs TRBV5-1 and TRBJ2-2; D is perhaps TRBD1 (5 bases). The germline V gene encodes CDR1 SGHRS and CDR2 YFSETQ. There are 16 residues in the CDR3. With 4 bases removed from V and 1 base from J, the gap between germline ends came to 14 bases. CDR3 nucleotides: TGCGCCAGCAGCCCTGGGGCAGGGCGGAACACCGGGGAGCTGTTTTTT. This codes for CASSPGAGRNTGELFF.

This clone was detected once. The chain combines TRBV9 with TRBJ1-2; D unresolved. Between the trimmed V and J ends, which lost 0 bases and 4 bases, there was a span of 16 bases. CDR3 length: 16 residues. Germline-derived CDR1 and CDR2 are SGDLS and YYNGEE. CDR3 region: CASSVASSGSGYGYTF. The CDR3 region has the DNA TGTGCCAGCAGCGTAGCCTCATCAGGTTCAGGCTATGGCTACACCTTC.

The rearrangement links TRBV7-9 to TRBJ2-7; the D gene is possibly TRBD1 (8 bases). The CDR3 consists of 15 residues. Germline lookup yields CDR1 SEHNR and CDR2 FQNEAQ (reference sequence). V lost 5 bases, J lost 3 bases, and 17 bases lay in between. CDR3 region: CASSPQGGASYEQYF. CDR3 coding DNA: TGTGCCAGCAGCCCACAGGGGGGGGCGAGCTACGAGCAGTACTTC. The whole variable domain, remainder taken from reference TRBV7-9 and TRBJ2-7, is DTGVSQNPRHKITKRGQNVTFRCDPISEHNRLYWYRQTLGQGPEFLTYFQNEAQLEKSRLLSDRFSAERPKGSFSTLEIQRTEQGDSAMYLCASSPQGGASYEQYFGPGTRLTVT.

V is TRBV29-1 and J is TRBJ1-2; D possibly corresponds to TRBD1 (5 bases). V lost 8 bases and J 6 bases, leaving 25 bases between the germline ends. The CDR3 contains 15 residues. The germline V gene encodes CDR1 SQVTM and CDR2 ANQGSEA. The CDR3 DNA reads as TGCAGCTCTGGGCCCCTCGGCAGGGCGCAAAATGGCTACACCTTC. Translation: CSSGPLGRAQNGYTF.

In its sample, this clone was seen a few times. The chain uses TRBV9 and TRBJ1-3; a weak D match, TRBD1 (6 bases). This CDR3 has 13 amino acids. V was cut by 0 bases and J by 13 bases, with 14 bases left in between. Germline values: CDR1 SGDLS, CDR2 YYNGEE. CDR3 bases: TGTGCCAGCAGCGTAGTTTCCCAGGGGATAATATATTTT. Residues: CASSVVSQGIIYF. Full variable domain (missing parts from reference TRBV9 and TRBJ1-3): DSGVTQTPKHLITATGQRVTLRCSPRSGDLSVYWYQQSLDQGLQFLIQYYNGEERAKGNILERFSAQQFPDLHSELNLSSLELGDSALYFCASSVVSQGIIYFGEGSWLTVV.

V gene TRBV7-3 combines with J gene TRBJ2-6; D is perhaps TRBD1 (5 bases). Trimming removed 6 bases from V and 2 bases from J, with 5 bases in between. This CDR3 contains 13 residues. Germline values: CDR1 SGHTA, CDR2 FQGTGA. CDR3 in amino acids: CASRGAGANVLTF. For the CDR3, the DNA is TGTGCCAGCAGAGGGGCTGGGGCCAACGTCCTGACTTTC.

The genes are TRBV19 and TRBJ2-3; 12 positions match TRBD2. Germline loops: CDR1 LNHDA, CDR2 SQIVND (reference sequence). The CDR3 covers 16 residues. V shed 6 bases and J 0 bases; nucleotides not matched to a gene: 4. Here the CDR3 reads CASRSSGGASTDTQYF. The CDR3 DNA is TGTGCCAGTAGGTCTAGCGGGGGGGCGAGCACAGATACGCAGTATTTT. Based on the CDR3 plus reference TRBV19 and TRBJ2-3, the full variable domain is DGGITQSPKYLFRKEGQNVTLSCEQNLNHDAMYWYRQDPGQGLRLIYYSQIVNDFQKGDIAEGYSVSREKKESFPLTVTSAQKNPTAFYLCASRSSGGASTDTQYFGPGTRLTVL.

CDR3 region: CASSPEANYGYTF. The CDR3 nucleotides read TGTGCCAGCAGTCCGGAGGCTAACTATGGCTACACCTTC. The chain is built from TRBV6-5 and TRBJ1-2; D remains ambiguous. This CDR3 is 13 amino acids long. With 5 bases removed from V and 0 bases from J, the gap between germline ends came to 7 bases. In germline, CDR1 is MNHEY, CDR2 SVGAGI.

In its sample, this clone was seen a few times. V and J are TRBV30 and TRBJ1-2; a weak D match, TRBD1 (5 bases). Trimming stripped 2 bases from V and 6 bases from J, with 10 bases between. CDR3 length: 12 residues. Germline values: CDR1 GTSNPN, CDR2 SVGIG (reference sequence). CDR3 amino acids: CAWSTGGNGYTF. CDR3 nucleotides: TGTGCCTGGAGTACCGGGGGGAATGGCTACACCTTC. Filled out from reference TRBV30 and TRBJ1-2, the complete variable domain reads SQTIHQWPATLVQPVGSPLSLECTVEGTSNPNLYWYRQAAGRGLQLLFYSVGIGQISSEVPQNLSASRPQDRQFILSSKKLLLSDSGFYLCAWSTGGNGYTFGSGTRLTVV.

The chain combines TRBV9 with TRBJ2-3; TRBD2 aligns across 7 bases. Losses at the gene ends were 4 bases for V and 2 bases for J; bases not matched to a gene: 7. The CDR3 has 15 amino acids. Per the germline V gene, CDR1 is SGDLS and CDR2 is YYNGEE. CDR3 sequence: CASSPRGDYTDTQYF. As DNA, the CDR3 is TGTGCCAGCAGCCCCCGGGGGGATTACACAGATACGCAGTATTTT.

This clone was seen only a few times. The chain recombines TRBV5-6 with TRBJ1-1, with D perhaps TRBD1 (6 bases). This CDR3 spans 15 amino acids. Germline V gene data show CDR1 as SGHDT and CDR2 as YYEEEE. Trimming cost V 2 bases and J 5 bases, with 16 bases left between them. CDR3 in amino acids: CASSFGGGRGTEAFF. Written as DNA, the CDR3 is TGTGCCAGCAGCTTTGGCGGGGGCCGAGGAACTGAAGCTTTCTTT.

The chain is built from TRBV9 and TRBJ2-7; D perhaps matches TRBD2 (6 bases). Per germline, CDR1 SGDLS and CDR2 YYNGEE. V lost 0 bases and J 3 bases, leaving 13 bases between the germline ends. The CDR3 runs 15 residues. The CDR3 protein is CASSVGGDGIYEQYF. In DNA, the CDR3 is TGTGCCAGCAGCGTAGGCGGGGACGGGATCTACGAGCAGTACTTC.

The chain employs TRBV10-1 and TRBJ2-2; TRBD1 aligns across 7 bases. CDR3 size: 14 residues. The ends lost 6 bases at V and 4 bases at J; junction bases unmatched: 5. The V gene's germline CDR1 is WNHNN and CDR2 SYGVQD (reference sequence). In nucleotides, the CDR3 is TGCGCCAGCAGGAGGGGGCGAGGCACCGGGGAGCTGTTTTTT. It translates to CASRRGRGTGELFF.

The chain uses TRBV7-9 and TRBJ1-2, with 7 nucleotides matching TRBD1. The CDR3 has 13 amino acids. The germline gives CDR1 SEHNR, CDR2 FQNEAQ (reference sequence). V dropped 5 bases and J dropped 4; count of bases not matched to a gene: 4. This CDR3 is CASSPGGAYGYTF. Written as DNA, the CDR3 is TGTGCCAGCAGCCCAGGGGGAGCCTATGGCTACACCTTC.

This chain connects TRBV4-2 to TRBJ1-4; TRBD1 aligns across 11 bases. Germline CDR1 LGHNA, CDR2 YNFKEQ. The CDR3 length is 17 residues. V trimming: 1 base; J trimming: 8 bases; junction bases outside the gene matches: 9. The CDR3 region has the DNA TGTGCCAGCAGCCAAGTCCCCCCGGGACAGGGGGGAGAAAAACTGTTTTTT. Amino acids: CASSQVPPGQGGEKLFF.

The chain joins TRBV6-1 to TRBJ1-1; D possibly corresponds to TRBD1 (5 bases). V was trimmed by 1 base and J by 5 bases, leaving 8 bases between them. The V gene's germline CDR1 is MNHNS and CDR2 SASEGT. This CDR3 is built from 13 residues. CDR3 residues: CASSEGSGTEAFF. CDR3 nucleotide sequence: TGTGCCAGCAGTGAAGGCTCAGGGACTGAAGCTTTCTTT.

The V gene is TRBV14, the J gene TRBJ1-1; perhaps TRBD1 as D (6 bases). The V end lost 5 bases, the J end lost 0 bases, and 10 bases lay between the germline ends. This CDR3 has 14 residues. From germline, CDR1 is SGHDN and CDR2 FVKESK. The CDR3 reads CASSYRALNTEAFF. The CDR3, as DNA: TGTGCCAGCAGCTACAGGGCACTGAACACTGAAGCTTTCTTT.

This rearrangement joins TRBV7-8 to TRBJ1-3; TRBD1 matches at 7 bases. Germline V CDR1 and CDR2: SGHVS, FQNEAQ. This CDR3 comprises 17 residues. V trimming: 5 bases; J trimming: 0 bases; junction bases outside the gene matches: 10. This CDR3 is CASSQRFGTASGNTIYF. The CDR3, as DNA: TGTGCCAGCAGCCAACGCTTCGGGACAGCCTCTGGAAACACCATATATTTT.

J is TRBJ2-7 and V is TRBV5-5; TRBD2 is a possible D gene (6 bases). Germline loops: CDR1 SGHKS, CDR2 YYEKEE (reference sequence). V dropped 4 bases and J dropped 2 bases, with 16 bases sitting between them. The CDR3 length is 15 residues. DNA for the CDR3: TGTGCCAGCAGCCCCCTCGTAGGCGGGGCCTACGAGCAGTACTTC. Protein: CASSPLVGGAYEQYF.

This clone was counted a single time. The genes are TRBV20-1 and TRBJ1-2, with D perhaps matching TRBD1 (5 bases). Per germline, CDR1 DFQATT and CDR2 SNEGSKA (reference sequence). V was trimmed by 3 bases and J by 4 bases, leaving 15 bases between them. CDR3 length equals 14 residues. The chain's CDR3 is CSASLGRGSYGYTF. CDR3 sequence (DNA): TGCAGTGCTAGTCTAGGAAGGGGTTCCTATGGCTACACCTTC.

The genes are TRBV6-2 or TRBV6-3 and TRBJ1-4, with unresolved D. The CDR3 runs 11 residues. The ends were cut back, 0 bases at V and 9 bases at J, with 2 bases in the middle. The germline CDR1 and CDR2 sequences are MNHEY and SVGEGT. The CDR3 DNA follows: TGTGCCAGCAGTTACTCTAAAAAACTGTTTTTT. Translated, it gives CASSYSKKLFF.

V gene TRBV6-5 combines with J gene TRBJ1-5, with 7 bases matching TRBD1. CDR1 and CDR2 from the germline V gene are MNHEY and SVGAGI. This CDR3 region has 15 residues. After removal of 2 bases from V and 4 bases from J, the junction contained 5 bases not matched to a gene. CDR3 in amino acids: CASSYTGDFNQPQHF. CDR3 DNA: TGTGCCAGCAGTTACACAGGGGACTTTAATCAGCCCCAGCATTTT.

The chain couples TRBV2 to TRBJ2-3; a weak D match, TRBD2 (7 bases). CDR3 length: 17 residues. The germline V and J ends were trimmed by 8 bases and 3 bases, with 24 bases remaining between them. CDR1 and CDR2 (germline): SNHLY, FYNNEI. CDR3 region: CASLWRGRGLSTDTQYF. In DNA form, the CDR3 reads TGTGCCAGCTTATGGCGGGGGCGGGGGCTCTCGACAGATACGCAGTATTTT. Full variable domain (rest looked up from reference TRBV2 and TRBJ2-3): EPEVTQTPSHQVTQMGQEVILRCVPISNHLYFYWYRQILGQKVEFLVSFYNNEISEKSEIFDDQFSVERPDGSNFTLKIRSTKLEDSAMYFCASLWRGRGLSTDTQYFGPGTRLTVL.

This sequence joins TRBV13 and TRBJ2-7, with TRBD2 matching 8 bases. Losses at the gene ends were 3 bases for V and 1 base for J; bases not matched to a gene: 11. The CDR3 loop spans 17 amino acids. The germline V gene has CDR1 PRHDT and CDR2 FYEKMQ (reference sequence). The CDR3 is CASSFGGGRTGSYEQYF. The CDR3 region has the DNA TGTGCCAGCAGCTTCGGGGGGGGCAGGACTGGATCCTACGAGCAGTACTTC.